This T cell receptor (beta chain) emerged from a study of identical twins. In germline, CDR1 is SGHDT, CDR2 YYEEEE. Trimming removed 6 bases at V and 5 bases at J, with 6 bases between. CDR3 size: 11 residues. From the 5' RACE reads, TCRdb called clonotypes with MiXCR, one entry per CDR3 protein. Of hundreds of thousands of distinct CDR3 sequences detected, about 20% appear once; the ten largest clones hold around 13%. This clonotype has only a few counts. This same sample was also part of a study on T cells expressing NK-cell markers. That paper notes: With respect to HCMV, most of the eight sequenced donors were seropositive, and one was seronegative.

The sample consisted of PBMCs. This chain uses TRBV5-6 with TRBJ2-1; D unresolved. This TCR was recovered from a woman aged 18-29 years in good health. The CDR3 DNA reads as TGTGCCAGCACCAGACACAATGAGCAGTTCTTC. It codes for CASTRHNEQFF.